This TCR beta chain emerged from a study of blood T cells in healthy people across ages. This clonotype was recorded at least ten times. What it recognizes is unknown. It was with a sample-barcoded 5' primer and a J-beta primer mix that a second PCR of roughly 7 to 12 cycles was run. The template-switch adaptor, which had 12 random nucleotides, put a tag on each cDNA molecule. TCRdb fed the 5' RACE reads into MiXCR, producing one record per CDR3 protein. The sample carries 1.5 million to 2 million distinct CDR3 sequences, roughly 27% recorded once. Researchers collected ten milliliters of peripheral blood from every single donor. Study-wide results and caveats: Older age went with lower TCR beta diversity per million T cells, in a roughly linear way.

The source material was blood. The origin of this receptor is a woman aged 30 to 39 in good health.

The CDR3 coding sequence is TGTGCCAGCATCCGCGGACAAAGCTCCTACAATGAGCAGTTCTTC. This gives the protein CASIRGQSSYNEQFF. J is TRBJ2-1 and V is TRBV6-6, with a possible D match to TRBD1 (5 bases). The germline gives CDR1 MNHNY, CDR2 SVGAGI (reference sequence). The CDR3 spans 15 residues. The V end lost 7 bases, the J end lost 0 bases, and 13 bases lay between the germline ends.